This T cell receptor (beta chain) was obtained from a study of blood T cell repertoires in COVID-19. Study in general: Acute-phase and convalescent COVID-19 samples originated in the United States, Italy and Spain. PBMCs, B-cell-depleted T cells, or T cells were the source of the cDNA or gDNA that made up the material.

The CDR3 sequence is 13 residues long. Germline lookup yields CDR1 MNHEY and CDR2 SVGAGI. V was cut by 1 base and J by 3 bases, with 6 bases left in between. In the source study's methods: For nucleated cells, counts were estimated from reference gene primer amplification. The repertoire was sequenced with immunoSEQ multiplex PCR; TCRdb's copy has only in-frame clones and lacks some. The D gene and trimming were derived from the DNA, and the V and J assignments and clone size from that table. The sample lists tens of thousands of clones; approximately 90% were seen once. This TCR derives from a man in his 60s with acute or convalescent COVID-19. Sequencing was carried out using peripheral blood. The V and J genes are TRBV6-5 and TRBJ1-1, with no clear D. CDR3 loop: CASSYYDYTEAFF. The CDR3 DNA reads TGTGCCAGCAGTTACTATGACTACACTGAAGCTTTCTTT.